This T cell receptor beta chain came from a study of early T cells in non-severe SARS-CoV-2 infection. Study-level information: Sequenced material consisted of bulk RNA (from unsorted whole blood), and chains were unpaired.

As part of library construction, unique molecular identifiers were attached to individual cDNA molecules. TCRdb redid the calling of the 5' RACE reads with MiXCR, one entry per CDR3 protein. Altogether about 98,000 distinct CDR3 sequences are present, approximately 11% being singletons, with the ten largest covering approximately 5%. This clonotype was observed many times. Antigen specificity is unknown. The CDR3 has 12 amino acids. The V and J ends lost 0 bases and 4 bases respectively, with 0 bases between them. The germline V gene has CDR1 SGHVS and CDR2 FQNEAQ. Whole-study results and caveats: Matches to VDJdb favored anti-spike CD8 responses and missed private and CD4 specificities.

The sample was whole blood. The rearrangement uses TRBV7-8 and TRBJ2-2; D unclear. The sequence was collected from an adult who was a healthcare worker with PCR-confirmed SARS-CoV-2 infection or an uninfected control (not recorded which). The CDR3 here is CASSLATGELFF. The CDR3 region has the DNA TGTGCCAGCAGCTTAGCCACCGGGGAGCTGTTTTTT.